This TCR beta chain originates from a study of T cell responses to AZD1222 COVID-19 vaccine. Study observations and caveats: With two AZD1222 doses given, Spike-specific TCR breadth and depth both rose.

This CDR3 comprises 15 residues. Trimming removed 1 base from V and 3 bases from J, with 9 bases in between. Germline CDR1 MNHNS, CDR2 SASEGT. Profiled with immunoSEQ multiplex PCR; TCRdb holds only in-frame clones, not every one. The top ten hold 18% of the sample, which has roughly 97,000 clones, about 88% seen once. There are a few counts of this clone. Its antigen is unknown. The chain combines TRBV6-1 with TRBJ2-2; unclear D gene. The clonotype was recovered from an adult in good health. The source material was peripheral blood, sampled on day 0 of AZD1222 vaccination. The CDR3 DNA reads TGTGCCAGCAGTGAAGTGTGGGGTTACACCGGGGAGCTGTTTTTT. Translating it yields CASSEVWGYTGELFF.